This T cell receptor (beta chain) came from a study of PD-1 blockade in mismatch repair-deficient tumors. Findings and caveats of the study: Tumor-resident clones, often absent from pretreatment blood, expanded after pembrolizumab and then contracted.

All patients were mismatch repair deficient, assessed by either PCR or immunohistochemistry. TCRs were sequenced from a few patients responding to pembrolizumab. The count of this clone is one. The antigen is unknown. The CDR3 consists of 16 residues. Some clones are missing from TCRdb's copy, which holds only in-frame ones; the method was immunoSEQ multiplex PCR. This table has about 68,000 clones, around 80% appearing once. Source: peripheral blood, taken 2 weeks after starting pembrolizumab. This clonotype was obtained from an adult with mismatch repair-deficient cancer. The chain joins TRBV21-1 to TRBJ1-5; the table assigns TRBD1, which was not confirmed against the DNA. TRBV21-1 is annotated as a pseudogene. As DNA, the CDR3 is TGTGCCAGCAGCTTCCGGGACAGGGTTAGCAATCAGCCCCAGCATTTT. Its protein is CASSFRDRVSNQPQHF.